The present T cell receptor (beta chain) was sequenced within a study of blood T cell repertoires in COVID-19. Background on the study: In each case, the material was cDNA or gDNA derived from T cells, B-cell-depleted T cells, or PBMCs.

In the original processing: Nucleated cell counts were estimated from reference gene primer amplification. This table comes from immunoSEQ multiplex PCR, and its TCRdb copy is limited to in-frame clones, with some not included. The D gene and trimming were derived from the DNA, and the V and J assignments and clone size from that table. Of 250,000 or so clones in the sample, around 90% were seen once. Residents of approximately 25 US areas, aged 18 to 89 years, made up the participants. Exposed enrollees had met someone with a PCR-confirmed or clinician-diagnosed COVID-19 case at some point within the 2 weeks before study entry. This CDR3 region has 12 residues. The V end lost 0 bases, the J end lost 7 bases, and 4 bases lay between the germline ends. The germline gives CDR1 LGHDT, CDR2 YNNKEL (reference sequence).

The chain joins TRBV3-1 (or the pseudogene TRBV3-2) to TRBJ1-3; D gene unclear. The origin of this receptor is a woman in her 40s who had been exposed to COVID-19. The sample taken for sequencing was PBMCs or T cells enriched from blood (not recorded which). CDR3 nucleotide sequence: TGTGCCAGCAGCCAAGACGGGAACACCATATATTTT. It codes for CASSQDGNTIYF.